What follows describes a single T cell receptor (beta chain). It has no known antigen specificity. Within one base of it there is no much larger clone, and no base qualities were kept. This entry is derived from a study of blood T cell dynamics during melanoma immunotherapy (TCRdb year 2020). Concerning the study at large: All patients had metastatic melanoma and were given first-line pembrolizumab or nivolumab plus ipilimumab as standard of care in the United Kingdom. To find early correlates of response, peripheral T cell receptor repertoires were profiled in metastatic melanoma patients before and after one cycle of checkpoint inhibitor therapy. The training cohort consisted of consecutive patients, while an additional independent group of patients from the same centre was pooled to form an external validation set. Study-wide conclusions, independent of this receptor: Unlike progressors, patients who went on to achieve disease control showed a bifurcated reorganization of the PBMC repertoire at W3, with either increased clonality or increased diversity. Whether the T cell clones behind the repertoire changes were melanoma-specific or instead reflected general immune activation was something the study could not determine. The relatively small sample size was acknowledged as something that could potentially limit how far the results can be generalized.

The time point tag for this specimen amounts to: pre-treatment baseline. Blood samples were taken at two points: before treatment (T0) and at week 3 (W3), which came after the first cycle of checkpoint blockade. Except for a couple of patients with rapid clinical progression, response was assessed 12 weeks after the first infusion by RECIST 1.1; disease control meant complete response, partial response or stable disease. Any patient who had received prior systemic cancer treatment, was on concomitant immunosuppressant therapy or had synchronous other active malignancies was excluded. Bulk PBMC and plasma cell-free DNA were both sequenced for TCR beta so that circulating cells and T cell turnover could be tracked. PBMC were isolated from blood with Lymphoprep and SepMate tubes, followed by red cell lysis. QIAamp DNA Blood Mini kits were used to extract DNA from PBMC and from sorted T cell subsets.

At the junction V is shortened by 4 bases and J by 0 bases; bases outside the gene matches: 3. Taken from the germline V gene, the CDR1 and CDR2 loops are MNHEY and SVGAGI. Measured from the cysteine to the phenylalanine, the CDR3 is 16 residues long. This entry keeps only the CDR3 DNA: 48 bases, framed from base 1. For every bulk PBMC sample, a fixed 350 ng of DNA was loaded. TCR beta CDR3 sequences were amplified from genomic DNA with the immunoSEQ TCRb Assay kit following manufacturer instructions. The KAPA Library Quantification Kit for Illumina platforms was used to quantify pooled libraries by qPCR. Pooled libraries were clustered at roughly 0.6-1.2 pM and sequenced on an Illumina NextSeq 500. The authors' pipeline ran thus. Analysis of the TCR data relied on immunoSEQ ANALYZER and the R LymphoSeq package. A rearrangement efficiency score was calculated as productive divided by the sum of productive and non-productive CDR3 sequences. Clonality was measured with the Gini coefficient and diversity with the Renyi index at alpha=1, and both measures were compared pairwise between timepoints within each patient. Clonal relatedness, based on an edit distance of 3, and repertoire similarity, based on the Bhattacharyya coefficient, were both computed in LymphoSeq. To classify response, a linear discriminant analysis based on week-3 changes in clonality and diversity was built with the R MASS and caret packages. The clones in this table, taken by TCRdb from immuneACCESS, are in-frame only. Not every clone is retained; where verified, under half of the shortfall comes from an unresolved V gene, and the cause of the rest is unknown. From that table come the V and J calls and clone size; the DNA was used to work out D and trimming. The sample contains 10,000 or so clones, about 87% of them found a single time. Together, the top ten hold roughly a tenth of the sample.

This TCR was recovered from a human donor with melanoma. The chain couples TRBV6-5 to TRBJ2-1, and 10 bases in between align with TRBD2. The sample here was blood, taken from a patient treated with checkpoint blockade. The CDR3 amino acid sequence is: CASSFRLAGSYNEQFF. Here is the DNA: TGTGCCAGCAGTTTCCGACTAGCGGGCTCCTACAATGAGCAGTTCTTC.